This is a list of T cell receptor beta chains from one sample in a study of cytomegalovirus exposure and HLA in healthy donors. Generated by immunoSEQ multiplex PCR, the TCRdb table keeps only in-frame clones and is missing some. Of approximately 280,000 clones detected, roughly 90% appear once; the ten largest clones hold roughly 1%. Input material: PBMCs. These receptors were obtained from a young woman in good health and CMV-seronegative. CDR3s include the opening cysteine and the closing phenylalanine or tryptophan. A D gene is named only where the DNA matches it firmly. Expanded clones are given a class, and other clones once, few, many or no size at all.

V: TRBV7-9
size: NA
D: TRBD2
J: TRBJ2-3
CDR3: CASSLPWGRASTDTQYF
DNA: TGTGCCAGCAGCTTACCTTGGGGGAGGGCCTCCACAGATACGCAGTATTTT

V: TRBV6-5
size: NA
D: TRBD1
J: TRBJ1-5
CDR3: CASSRTGTINQPQHF
DNA: TGTGCCAGCAGTCGGACAGGGACTATCAATCAGCCCCAGCATTTT

V: TRBV27
size: once
D: TRBD1
J: TRBJ1-1
CDR3: CASSSGQATNTEAFF
DNA: TGTGCCAGCAGTTCCGGACAGGCCACGAACACTGAAGCTTTCTTT

V: TRBV11-2
size: NA
D: TRBD2
J: TRBJ2-7
CDR3: CASSSTRTSGSGYYEQYF
DNA: TGTGCCAGCAGCTCTACACGGACTAGCGGGAGCGGGTACTACGAGCAGTACTTC

V: TRBV6-5
size: NA
D: TRBD2
J: TRBJ2-3
CDR3: CASSRSGSWTDTQYF
DNA: TGTGCCAGCAGTCGAAGCGGGAGCTGGACAGATACGCAGTATTTT

V: TRBV6-1
size: NA
D: NA
J: TRBJ1-1
CDR3: CASSEAGPTTHFF
DNA: TGTGCCAGCAGTGAAGCGGGGCCAACAACGCATTTCTTT

V: TRBV7-9
size: NA
D: TRBD2
J: TRBJ2-1
CDR3: CASSSSTLASYNEQFF
DNA: TGTGCCAGCAGCTCCAGCACACTAGCGTCCTACAATGAGCAGTTCTTC

V: TRBV19
size: NA
D: TRBD1
J: TRBJ2-2
CDR3: CASSTPGQGATGELFF
DNA: TGTGCCAGTAGCACGCCGGGACAGGGGGCAACCGGGGAGCTGTTTTTT

V: TRBV11-3
size: few
D: NA
J: TRBJ2-1
CDR3: CASSLGQSVVNEQFF
DNA: TGTGCCAGCAGCTTGGGACAATCTGTTGTCAATGAGCAGTTCTTC

V: TRBV7-2
size: NA
D: NA
J: TRBJ2-1
CDR3: CASRRGKGRYEQFF
DNA: TGTGCCAGCAGGAGGGGTAAGGGGAGGTATGAGCAGTTCTTC

V: TRBV27
size: NA
D: NA
J: TRBJ2-7
CDR3: CASRRTETYEQYF
DNA: TGTGCCAGCAGGCGGACAGAAACCTACGAGCAGTACTTC

V: TRBV5-1
size: NA
D: NA
J: TRBJ1-1
CDR3: CASSPDTYTEAFF
DNA: TGCGCCAGCAGCCCCGACACCTACACTGAAGCTTTCTTT

V: TRBV27
size: NA
D: NA
J: TRBJ1-1
CDR3: CASSLSGGRGAFF
DNA: TGTGCCAGCAGTTTATCAGGCGGACGGGGGGCTTTCTTT